The following is a TCR beta chain sequence with its context. Its antigen remains unknown. MiXCR was run by TCRdb on the reads, yielding one entry per CDR3 protein. The sample records roughly 110,000 distinct CDR3 sequences, around 30% being singletons. CDR1 and CDR2 from the germline V gene are LNHDA and SQIVND (reference sequence). Trimming left V 5 bases short and J 6 bases short, with 21 bases between. The CDR3 loop spans 16 amino acids. This entry is derived from a study of T cell repertoires in cytomegalovirus infection. Study background: Public TCR beta signatures indicated both CMV infection and matching HLA type.

The chain employs TRBV19 and TRBJ2-3, with D maybe TRBD2 (6 bases). This receptor was identified in a human donor in good health (CMV status not recorded). Some clones in this sample may be carry-over from other donors' samples. The sequences come from CD8+ T cells from cultured PBMCs, collected from culture after CMV antigen stimulation. CDR3: CASSSPTSAELDTQYF. The DNA of the CDR3 is TGTGCCAGTAGTTCCCCGACTAGTGCCGAGCTGGATACGCAGTATTTT.